These 3 T cell receptor beta chains came from one sample sequenced in a study of blood T cell repertoires in COVID-19. Libraries were prepared by immunoSEQ multiplex PCR; TCRdb keeps only in-frame clonotypes and omits some of them. Of more than 80,000 clones listed, around three quarters are singletons. The specimen sequenced was peripheral blood. These receptors were taken from a woman older than 75 with active or convalescent COVID-19.

The rearrangement uses TRBV3-1 (or the pseudogene TRBV3-2) and TRBJ1-2, with D possibly TRBD1 on 6 matching bases. V was trimmed by 0 bases and J by 6 bases, leaving 11 bases between them. This CDR3 spans 14 amino acids. In germline, CDR1 is LGHDT, CDR2 YNNKEL (reference sequence). CDR3: CASSQDSGGDGYTF. The CDR3 DNA follows: TGTGCCAGCAGCCAAGATTCGGGGGGCGATGGCTACACCTTC.

This chain uses TRBV9 with TRBJ1-1; D is unclear. V lost 4 bases, J lost 0 bases, and 10 bases lay in between. Per the germline V gene, CDR1 is SGDLS and CDR2 is YYNGEE. The CDR3 spans 14 residues. The CDR3 loop reads CASSTRAVNTEAFF. The CDR3 region has the DNA TGTGCCAGCAGCACTAGGGCCGTGAACACTGAAGCTTTCTTT.

This clone has just a few counts. The genes are TRBV18 and TRBJ1-5, with 8 nucleotides matching TRBD1. V lost 0 bases and J lost 6; bases outside the gene matches: 7. The CDR3 spans 16 residues. Germline V gene data show CDR1 as KGHSH and CDR2 as LQKENI. The CDR3 nucleotides read TGTGCCAGCTCACCACCTGCGACAGGGGTGAGTCAGCCCCAGCATTTT. Amino acids: CASSPPATGVSQPQHF.